These T cell receptor beta chains were read from a single sample in a study of technical replicates of blood from a handful of donors. Here immunoSEQ multiplex PCR was the method, and the copy in TCRdb shows in-frame clones only, minus some. The sample lists about 90,000 clones; just under 95% were seen once. Material: T cells isolated from PBMCs. The receptors come from a human donor in good health. Both conserved end residues are part of each CDR3. A D gene is named only where the DNA matches it firmly. Only some rows state a clone size, as once, few, many or a class for expanded clones.

D | J | size | V | DNA | CDR3
- | TRBJ2-6 | - | TRBV12-5 | TGTGCTAGTGGTTCAGGGGGGAAAGACTCTGGGGCCAACGTCCTGACTTTC | CASGSGGKDSGANVLTF
TRBD1 | TRBJ2-1 | - | TRBV2 | TGTGCCAGCAGTGCGGGACAGCTCATGAATGAGCAGTTCTTC | CASSAGQLMNEQFF
- | TRBJ1-2 | - | TRBV5-1 | TGCGCCAGCAGCTCCGACAGCTATGGCTACACCTTC | CASSSDSYGYTF
TRBD1 | TRBJ2-3 | - | TRBV5-1 | TGCGCCAGCAGCTTGGGACCGGGACAGGTTGGAGATACGCAGTATTTT | CASSLGPGQVGDTQYF
TRBD2 | TRBJ2-7 | - | TRBV9 | TGTGCCAGCAGCCCAGTGCGGGGGTCACTCTTCTACGAGCAGTACTTC | CASSPVRGSLFYEQYF
- | TRBJ2-1 | - | TRBV7-9 | TGTGCCAGCAGCTTAATGGACATCTACAATGAGCAGTTCTTC | CASSLMDIYNEQFF
- | TRBJ2-7 | - | TRBV19 | TGTGCCAGTAGTCCAATACTGGGCCCCCTGGGGCTCCGCGAGCAGTACTTC | CASSPILGPLGLREQYF
TRBD2 | TRBJ2-5 | - | TRBV27 | TGTGCCAGCAGTTTATCTGGCCTGGGACTAGCGGGAGCAGAGACCCAGTACTTC | CASSLSGLGLAGAETQYF
TRBD1 | TRBJ2-7 | - | TRBV6-5 | TGTGCCAGCAGGCCGGTCGGGACAGGGGCCTACGAGCAGTACTTC | CASRPVGTGAYEQYF
- | TRBJ1-1 | few | TRBV19 | TGTGCCAGTAGTATGTGGGGAGACTCTAACACTGAAGCTTTCTTT | CASSMWGDSNTEAFF
TRBD2 | TRBJ2-1 | - | TRBV7-9 | TGTGCCAGCAGCTTATATCCTAGCGGGGGGATGTACTCCTACAATGAGCAGTTCTTC | CASSLYPSGGMYSYNEQFF
TRBD2 | TRBJ2-7 | - | TRBV19 | TGTGCCAGTAGTATGTTAGCGGGCTACGAGCAGTACTTC | CASSMLAGYEQYF
TRBD1 | TRBJ2-2 | - | TRBV7-9 | TGTGCCAGCAGCTTAGAAGGGGGCGCCGTCGGGGAGCTGTTTTTT | CASSLEGGAVGELFF
TRBD1 | TRBJ1-4 | - | TRBV9 | TGTGCCAGCAGCCCCAGGGACAGGGAAACTGAAAAACTGTTTTTT | CASSPRDRETEKLFF
TRBD1 | TRBJ2-2 | - | TRBV5-6 | TGTGCCAGCAGCTTGGCAGGACAGGGGGCACGGTACGGGGAGCTGTTTTTT | CASSLAGQGARYGELFF
- | TRBJ2-3 | - | TRBV5-1 | TGCGCCAGCAGGGGAGTTAAACTAGGAAGAAGCACAGATACGCAGTATTTT | CASRGVKLGRSTDTQYF
- | TRBJ2-7 | - | TRBV27 | TGTGCCAGCAGTTTAATCCAAGATCGGGTCTACGAGCAGTACTTC | CASSLIQDRVYEQYF
- | TRBJ2-1 | - | TRBV28 | TGTGCCAGCAGTTCGGACAGTGAGCAGTTCTTC | CASSSDSEQFF
- | TRBJ1-6 | - | TRBV19 | TGTGCCAGTAGTCTGTCCAGGGTCTCACCCCTCCACTTT | CASSLSRVSPLHF
- | TRBJ1-1 | - | TRBV19 | TGTGCCACAATACGGGACTCTGTAGCTTTCTTT | CATIRDSVAFF
TRBD2 | TRBJ2-1 | - | TRBV18 | TGTGCCAGCTCGGAGGGAGGACTAGCGGGGTTAAGATCCAATGAGCAGTTCTTC | CASSEGGLAGLRSNEQFF
- | TRBJ1-5 | - | TRBV10-3 | TGTGCCATCAGTGAGTCGGCTTTATCAGCAGGGTATCAGCCCCAGCATTTT | CAISESALSAGYQPQHF
- | TRBJ1-1 | - | TRBV5-1 | TGCGCCAGCAGCCATGACAGGAGAAACACTGAAGCTTTCTTT | CASSHDRRNTEAFF
TRBD2 | TRBJ2-2 | - | TRBV2 | TGTGCCAGCGCGGGACTAGCGGCAAACACCGGGGAGCTGTTTTTT | CASAGLAANTGELFF
- | TRBJ1-2 | - | TRBV6-5 | TGTGCCACTGCCGGGACTCTTAAAGGGTATGGCTACACCTTC | CATAGTLKGYGYTF
- | TRBJ1-5 | - | TRBV27 | TGTGCCAGCACTTTAAACGGCGGAACCCAGCCCCAGCATTTT | CASTLNGGTQPQHF
- | TRBJ1-2 | - | TRBV12-5 | TGTGCTAGTGGTTCCCCTAGTCGCCCCAACTATGGCTACACCTTC | CASGSPSRPNYGYTF
- | TRBJ1-5 | once | TRBV18 | TGTGCCAGCTCACCAGAGTTCCTTCAGCCCCAGCATTTT | CASSPEFLQPQHF
TRBD1 | TRBJ1-2 | - | TRBV14 | TGTGCCAGCAGCCTGGGGGACAGGGGGCGACATCTATATAACGTCGACTATGGCTACACCTTC | CASSLGDRGRHLYNVDYGYTF
- | TRBJ2-7 | few | TRBV6-6 | TGTGCCAGCAGCCCCCGACAAAACTACGAGCAGTACTTC | CASSPRQNYEQYF
TRBD1 | TRBJ1-5 | - | TRBV7-9 | TGTGCCAGCAGCCCTGGGACAGGGGGCCATCAGCCCCAGCATTTT | CASSPGTGGHQPQHF
- | TRBJ2-5 | - | TRBV6-5 | TGTGCCAGCAGTCCCCGGTACGGCGGTTTCGAGACCCAGTACTTC | CASSPRYGGFETQYF
- | TRBJ2-3 | - | TRBV28 | TGTGGAACCGCCACTAGCACAGATACGCAGTATTTT | CGTATSTDTQYF
- | TRBJ2-2 | - | TRBV6-1 | TGTGCCAGCAGTGACGTTCTAGCGACGGTCGGGGAGCTGTTTTTT | CASSDVLATVGELFF
- | TRBJ2-3 | - | TRBV6-4 | TGTGCCAGCAGTGACTCTACGTCAAGCGGCGGGGCAGATACGCAGTATTTT | CASSDSTSSGGADTQYF
- | TRBJ2-1 | - | TRBV4-1 | TGCGCCAGCAGCTATCCGGGCCAAAGGGCGGGCAATGAGCAGTTCTTC | CASSYPGQRAGNEQFF
- | TRBJ2-7 | - | TRBV11-2 | TGTGCCAGCAGCTTGGGCCTACAGTGGGGGGAATCCTACGAGCAGTACTTC | CASSLGLQWGESYEQYF
TRBD1 | TRBJ1-4 | - | TRBV13 | TGTGCCAGCAGCTTAGAGGGGACAGGGGGGAAACCCACTGGAAAACTGTTTTTT | CASSLEGTGGKPTGKLFF
TRBD1 | TRBJ2-5 | - | TRBV29-1 | TGCAGCTCCTGGACAGGGGGCGGAGAGACCCAGTACTTC | CSSWTGGGETQYF
TRBD1 | TRBJ2-5 | - | TRBV5-4 | TGTGCCAGCAGCTTGGGACAGGGGGCGGAGACCCAGTACTTC | CASSLGQGAETQYF
TRBD1 | TRBJ2-7 | - | TRBV7-6 | TGTGCCAGCAGCCGAACAGGGGGGCGCTACGAGCAGTACTTC | CASSRTGGRYEQYF
TRBD1 | TRBJ1-1 | - | TRBV28 | TGTGCCAGCAGTCCCACACCTGACAGGGTGGCTGAAGCTTTCTTT | CASSPTPDRVAEAFF
- | TRBJ2-1 | - | TRBV10-3 | TGTGCCATCAGTGAATCTGGGCTAGCAAGGTTCGACAATGAGCAGTTCTTC | CAISESGLARFDNEQFF
TRBD1 | TRBJ1-2 | - | TRBV4-1 | TGCGCCAGCAGCCAAGTCGGGGACAGGGTTGTAACTAACTATGGCTACACCTTC | CASSQVGDRVVTNYGYTF
- | TRBJ2-7 | - | TRBV27 | TGTGCCAGCAGTTTAACTAGTCTGTACGAGCAGTACTTC | CASSLTSLYEQYF
- | TRBJ1-1 | - | TRBV5-1 | TGCGCCAGCAGCCAGTCCAGGGCGGGGAGCACTGAAGCTTTCTTT | CASSQSRAGSTEAFF
- | TRBJ2-5 | - | TRBV5-1 | TGCGCCAGCAGCCAGGAGGGCTTAGGGGAGACCCAGTACTTC | CASSQEGLGETQYF
TRBD1 | TRBJ2-7 | - | TRBV5-1 | TGCGCCAGCAGCTTGGGCGGGACAGGAGCGGAGCAGCGGTACTTC | CASSLGGTGAEQRYF
- | TRBJ2-7 | - | TRBV2 | TGTGCCGGCCGCCGCCCAGACAACTCGATAGACGAGCAGTACTTC | CAGRRPDNSIDEQYF